Described below is a single TCR beta chain sequence and its context. Looked up from germline, CDR1 is PRHDT and CDR2 is FYEKMQ (reference sequence). The germline V and J ends were trimmed by 5 bases and 4 bases, with 15 bases remaining between them. This CDR3 has 15 residues. TCRdb's copy holds only in-frame clones and misses some; the assay was immunoSEQ multiplex PCR. Of 35,000 or so clones in the sample, approximately 90% were seen once. This entry belongs to a study of T cell changes during pregnancy in multiple sclerosis. This receptor was obtained from a female donor with multiple sclerosis, enrolled in a pregnancy study. J is TRBJ2-1 and V is TRBV13; D might be TRBD2 (6 bases). The material sequenced was CD8+ T cells from peripheral blood mononuclear cells, taken in the third trimester of pregnancy. CDR3 in amino acids: CASSQTGTFYNEQFF. The CDR3 DNA reads as TGTGCCAGCAGCCAAACCGGGACTTTTTACAATGAGCAGTTCTTC.